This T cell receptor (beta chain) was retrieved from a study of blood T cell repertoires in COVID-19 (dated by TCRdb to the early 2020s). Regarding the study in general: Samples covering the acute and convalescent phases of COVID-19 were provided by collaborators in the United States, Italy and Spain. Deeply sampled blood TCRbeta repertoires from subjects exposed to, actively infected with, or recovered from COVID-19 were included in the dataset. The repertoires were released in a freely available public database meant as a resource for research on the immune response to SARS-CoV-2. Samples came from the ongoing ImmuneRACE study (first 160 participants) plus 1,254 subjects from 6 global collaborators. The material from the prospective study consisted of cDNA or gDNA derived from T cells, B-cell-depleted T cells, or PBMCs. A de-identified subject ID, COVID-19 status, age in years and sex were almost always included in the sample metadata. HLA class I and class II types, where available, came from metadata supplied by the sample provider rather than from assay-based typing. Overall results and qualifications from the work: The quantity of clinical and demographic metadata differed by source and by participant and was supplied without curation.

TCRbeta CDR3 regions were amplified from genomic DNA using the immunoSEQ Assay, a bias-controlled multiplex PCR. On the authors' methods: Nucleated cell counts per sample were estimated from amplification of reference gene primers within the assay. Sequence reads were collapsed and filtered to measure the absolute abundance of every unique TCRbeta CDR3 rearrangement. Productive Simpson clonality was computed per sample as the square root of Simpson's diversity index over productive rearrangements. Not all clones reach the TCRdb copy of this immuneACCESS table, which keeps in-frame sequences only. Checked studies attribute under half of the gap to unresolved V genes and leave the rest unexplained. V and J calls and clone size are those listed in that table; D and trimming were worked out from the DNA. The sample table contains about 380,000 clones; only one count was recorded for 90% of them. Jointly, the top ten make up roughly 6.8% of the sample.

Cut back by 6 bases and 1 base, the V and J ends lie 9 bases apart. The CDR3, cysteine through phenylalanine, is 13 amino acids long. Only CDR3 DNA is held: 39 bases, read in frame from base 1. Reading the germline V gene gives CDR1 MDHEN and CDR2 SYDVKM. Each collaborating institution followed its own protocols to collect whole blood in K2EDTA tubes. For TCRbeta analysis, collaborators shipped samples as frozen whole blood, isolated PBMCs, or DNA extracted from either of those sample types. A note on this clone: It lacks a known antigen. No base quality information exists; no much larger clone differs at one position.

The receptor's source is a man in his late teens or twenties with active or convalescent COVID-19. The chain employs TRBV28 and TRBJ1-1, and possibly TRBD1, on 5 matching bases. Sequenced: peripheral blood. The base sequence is TGTGCCAGCAGCTCAGACAGGAACACTGAAGCTTTCTTT. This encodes CASSSDRNTEAFF.